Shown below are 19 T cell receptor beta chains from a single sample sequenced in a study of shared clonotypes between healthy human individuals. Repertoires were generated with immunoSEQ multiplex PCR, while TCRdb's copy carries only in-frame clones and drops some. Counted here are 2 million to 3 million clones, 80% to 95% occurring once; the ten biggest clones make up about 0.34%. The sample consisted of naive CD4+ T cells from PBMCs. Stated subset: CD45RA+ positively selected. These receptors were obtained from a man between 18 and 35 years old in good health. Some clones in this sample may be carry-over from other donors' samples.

The CDR3 sequence: CASSDQGAQYNEQFF. The DNA for the CDR3 is TGTGCCAGCAGCGACCAGGGGGCACAATACAATGAGCAGTTCTTC. The chain is built from TRBV9 and TRBJ2-1; 8 bases line up with TRBD1. Germline CDR1 SGDLS, CDR2 YYNGEE. The CDR3 length is 15 residues. The J segment lost 4 bases and the V segment lost 3 bases, leaving 6 bases of the junction unmatched.

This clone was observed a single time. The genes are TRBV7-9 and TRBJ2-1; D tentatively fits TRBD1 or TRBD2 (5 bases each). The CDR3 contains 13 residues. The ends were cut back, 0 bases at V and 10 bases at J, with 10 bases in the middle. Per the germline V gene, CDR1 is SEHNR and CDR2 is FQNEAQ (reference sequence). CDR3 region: CASSLAGRPEQFF. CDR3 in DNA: TGTGCCAGCAGCTTAGCGGGACGTCCAGAGCAGTTCTTC. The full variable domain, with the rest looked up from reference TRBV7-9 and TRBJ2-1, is DTGVSQNPRHKITKRGQNVTFRCDPISEHNRLYWYRQTLGQGPEFLTYFQNEAQLEKSRLLSDRFSAERPKGSFSTLEIQRTEQGDSAMYLCASSLAGRPEQFFGPGTRLTVL.

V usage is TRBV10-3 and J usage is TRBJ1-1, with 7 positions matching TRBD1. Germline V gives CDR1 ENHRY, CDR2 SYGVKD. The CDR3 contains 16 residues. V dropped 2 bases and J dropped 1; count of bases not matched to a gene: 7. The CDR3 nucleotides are TGTGCCATCAGTGAGCCAGAGGGGGCCGAGAACACTGAAGCTTTCTTT. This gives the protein CAISEPEGAENTEAFF.

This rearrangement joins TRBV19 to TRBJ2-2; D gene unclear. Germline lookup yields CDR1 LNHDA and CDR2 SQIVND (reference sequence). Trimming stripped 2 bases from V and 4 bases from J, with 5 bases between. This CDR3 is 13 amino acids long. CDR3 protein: CASSILSTGELFF. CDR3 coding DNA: TGTGCCAGTAGTATATTGTCCACCGGGGAGCTGTTTTTT.

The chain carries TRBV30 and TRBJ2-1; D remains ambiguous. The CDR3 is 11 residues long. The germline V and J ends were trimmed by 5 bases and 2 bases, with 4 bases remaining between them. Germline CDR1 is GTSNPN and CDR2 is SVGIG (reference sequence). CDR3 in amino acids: CAWEAYNEQFF. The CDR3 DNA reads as TGTGCCTGGGAAGCCTACAATGAGCAGTTCTTC. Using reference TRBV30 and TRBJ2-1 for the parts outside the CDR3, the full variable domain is SQTIHQWPATLVQPVGSPLSLECTVEGTSNPNLYWYRQAAGRGLQLLFYSVGIGQISSEVPQNLSASRPQDRQFILSSKKLLLSDSGFYLCAWEAYNEQFFGPGTRLTVL.

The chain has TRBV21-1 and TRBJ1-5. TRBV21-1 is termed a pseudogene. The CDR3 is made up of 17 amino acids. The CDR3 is CASSASLGESRNQPQHF. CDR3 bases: TGTGCCAGCAGCGCTAGCCTGGGGGAGTCACGCAATCAGCCCCAGCATTTT.

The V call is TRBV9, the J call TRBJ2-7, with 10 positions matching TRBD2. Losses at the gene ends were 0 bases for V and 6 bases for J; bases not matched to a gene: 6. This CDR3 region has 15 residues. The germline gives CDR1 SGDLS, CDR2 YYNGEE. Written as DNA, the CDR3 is TGTGCCAGCAGCGTAGGGCTAGCGGGAGTGAGCGAGCAGTACTTC. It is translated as CASSVGLAGVSEQYF. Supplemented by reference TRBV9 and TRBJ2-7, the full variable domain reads DSGVTQTPKHLITATGQRVTLRCSPRSGDLSVYWYQQSLDQGLQFLIQYYNGEERAKGNILERFSAQQFPDLHSELNLSSLELGDSALYFCASSVGLAGVSEQYFGPGTRLTVT.

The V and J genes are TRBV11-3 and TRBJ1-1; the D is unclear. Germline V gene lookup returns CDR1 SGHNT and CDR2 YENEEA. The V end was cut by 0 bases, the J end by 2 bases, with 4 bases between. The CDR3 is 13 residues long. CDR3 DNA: TGTGCCAGCAGCTTAGAGATTAACACTGAAGCTTTCTTT. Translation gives CASSLEINTEAFF.

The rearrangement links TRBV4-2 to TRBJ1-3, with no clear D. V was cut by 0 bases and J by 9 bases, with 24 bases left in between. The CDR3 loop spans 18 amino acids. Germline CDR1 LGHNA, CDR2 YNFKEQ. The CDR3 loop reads CASSQEGHGNSDRGTIYF. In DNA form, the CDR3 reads TGTGCCAGCAGCCAAGAGGGCCACGGAAATTCGGACCGGGGCACCATATATTTT.

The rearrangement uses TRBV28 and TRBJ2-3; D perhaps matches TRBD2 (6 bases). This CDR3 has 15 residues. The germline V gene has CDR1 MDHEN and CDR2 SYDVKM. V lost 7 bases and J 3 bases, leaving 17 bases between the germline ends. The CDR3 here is CASTSRGGPTDTQYF. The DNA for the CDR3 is TGTGCCAGCACTTCGCGGGGCGGGCCAACAGATACGCAGTATTTT.

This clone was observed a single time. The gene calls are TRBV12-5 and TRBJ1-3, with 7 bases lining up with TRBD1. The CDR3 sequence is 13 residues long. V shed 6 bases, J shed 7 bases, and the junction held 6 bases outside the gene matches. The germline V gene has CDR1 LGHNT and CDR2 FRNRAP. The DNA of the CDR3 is TGTGCTAGTGGGGCGACAGGGACGAACACCATATATTTT. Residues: CASGATGTNTIYF.

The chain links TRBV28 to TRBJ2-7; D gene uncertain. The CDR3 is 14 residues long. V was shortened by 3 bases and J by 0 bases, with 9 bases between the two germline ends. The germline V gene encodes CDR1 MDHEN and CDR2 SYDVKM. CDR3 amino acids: CASSLLSSSYEQYF. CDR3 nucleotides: TGTGCCAGCAGTTTGCTTTCGAGCTCCTACGAGCAGTACTTC.

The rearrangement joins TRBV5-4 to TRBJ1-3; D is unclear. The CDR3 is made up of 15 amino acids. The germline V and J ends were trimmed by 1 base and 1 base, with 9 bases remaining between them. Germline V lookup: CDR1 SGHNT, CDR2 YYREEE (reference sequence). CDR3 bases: TGTGCCAGCAGCTTGTTTCGGGGTTCTGGAAACACCATATATTTT. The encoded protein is CASSLFRGSGNTIYF.

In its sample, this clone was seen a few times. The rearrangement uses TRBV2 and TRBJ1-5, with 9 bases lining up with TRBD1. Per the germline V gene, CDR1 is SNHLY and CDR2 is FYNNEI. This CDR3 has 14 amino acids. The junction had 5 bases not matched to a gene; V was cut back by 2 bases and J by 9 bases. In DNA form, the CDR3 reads TGTGCCAGCAGTGAAAGGGGACAGGGTGGGCCCCAGCATTTT. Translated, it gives CASSERGQGGPQHF. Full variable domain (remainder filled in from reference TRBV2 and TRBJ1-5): EPEVTQTPSHQVTQMGQEVILRCVPISNHLYFYWYRQILGQKVEFLVSFYNNEISEKSEIFDDQFSVERPDGSNFTLKIRSTKLEDSAMYFCASSERGQGGPQHFGDGTRLSIL.

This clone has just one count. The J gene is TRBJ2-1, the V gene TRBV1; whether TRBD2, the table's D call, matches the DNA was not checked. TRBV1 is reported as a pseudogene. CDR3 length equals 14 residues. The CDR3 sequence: CTSSQRPGYNEQFF. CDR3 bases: TGCACCAGCAGCCAGCGTCCGGGATACAATGAGCAGTTCTTC.

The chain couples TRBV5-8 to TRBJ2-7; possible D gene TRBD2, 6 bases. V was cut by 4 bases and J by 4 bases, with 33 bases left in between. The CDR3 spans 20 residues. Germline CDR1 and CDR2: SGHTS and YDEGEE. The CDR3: CASSLGGSIPFLLGEYEQYF. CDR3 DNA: TGTGCCAGCAGCCTGGGGGGTTCTATCCCCTTTCTTTTGGGAGAATACGAGCAGTACTTC.

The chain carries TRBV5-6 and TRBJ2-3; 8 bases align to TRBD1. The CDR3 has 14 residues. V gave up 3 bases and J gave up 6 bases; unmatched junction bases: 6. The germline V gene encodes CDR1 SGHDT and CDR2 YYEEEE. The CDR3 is CASSWDRLGDTQYF. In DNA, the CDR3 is TGTGCCAGCAGCTGGGACAGGCTCGGGGATACGCAGTATTTT.

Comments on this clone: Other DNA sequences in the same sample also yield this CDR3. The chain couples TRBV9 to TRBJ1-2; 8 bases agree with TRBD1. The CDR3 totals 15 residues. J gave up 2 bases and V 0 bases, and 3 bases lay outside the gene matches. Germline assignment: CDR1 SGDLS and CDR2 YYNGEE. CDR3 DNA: TGTGCCAGCAGCGTAGGGCCAGGGGGCAACTATGGCTACACCTTC. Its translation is CASSVGPGGNYGYTF.

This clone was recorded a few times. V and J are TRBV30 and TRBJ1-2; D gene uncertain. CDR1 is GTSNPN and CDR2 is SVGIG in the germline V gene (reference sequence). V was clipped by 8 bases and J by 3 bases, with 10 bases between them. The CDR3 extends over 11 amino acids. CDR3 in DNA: TGTGCCACATCCCCCTACTATGGCTACACCTTC. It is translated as CATSPYYGYTF.